This T cell receptor beta chain is drawn from a study of yellow fever vaccine responses in identical twins. Trimming took 0 bases from V and 4 from J, leaving 3 bases between them. This CDR3 spans 12 amino acids. Germline assignment: CDR1 ENHRY and CDR2 SYGVKD. TCRdb called the RT-PCR reads again in MiXCR, with one record for every CDR3 protein. The repertoire holds about 19,000 distinct CDR3 sequences, about 65% seen once, with about 2.4% in the top ten. General study findings and limits: Twin vaccine T cell responses reportedly seemed partly convergent, partly personalized.

Notes on this clonotype: Its target is unknown.

V usage is TRBV10-3 and J usage is TRBJ1-1; D is undetermined. The material sequenced was T cells from blood (PBMCs), unsorted or a sorted subset (not recorded which), taken before or after yellow fever vaccination (not recorded which). The receptor comes from a woman under 30 who received the yellow fever vaccine. CDR3 DNA sequence: TGTGCCATCAGTGAGTCGGTCACTGAAGCTTTCTTT. Protein product: CAISESVTEAFF.